This TCR beta chain came from a study of PD-L1 blockade in urothelial cancer. The overall study: Male patients with bladder-origin urothelial cancer numbered about nine tenths of the roughly 30.

Time point reported: peripheral blood 6 weeks after treatment start. J was trimmed by 1 base and V by 4 bases; bases with no gene match: 8. CDR1 and CDR2 (germline): SGHDT, YYEEEE. This CDR3 has 16 residues. Repertoires were generated with immunoSEQ multiplex PCR, while TCRdb's copy carries only in-frame clones and drops some. The data contain about 130,000 clones, about 84% of them singletons. This sample comprised PBMCs, obtained around atezolizumab (anti-PD-L1) treatment. The rearrangement links TRBV5-6 to TRBJ2-3; the match to TRBD1 covers 8 bases. This TCR derives from a man over 45 with urothelial cancer. CDR3: CASSVLPGQGTDTQYF. The CDR3 DNA is TGTGCCAGCAGCGTCCTACCGGGACAGGGCACAGATACGCAGTATTTT.